This T cell receptor (beta chain) was retrieved from a study of cytomegalovirus exposure and HLA in healthy donors. General study findings and limits: Within an earlier analysis, most TCR beta V segments proved productive either about 90% or about 30% of the time. Other equally common chains were less clonally expanded than HLA-associated TCR beta chains, a later analysis showed. In a later analysis, several top co-occurrence clusters appeared linked to parvovirus B19, influenza, CMV and Epstein-Barr virus.

A multiplex PCR was run with 60 Vbeta primers and 13 Jbeta primers. This table comes from immunoSEQ multiplex PCR, and its TCRdb copy is limited to in-frame clones, with some not included. The sample lists some 170,000 clones, roughly 80% occurring once. In germline, CDR1 is LNHDA, CDR2 SQIVND (reference sequence). V shed 6 bases, J shed 0 bases, and the junction held 6 bases outside the gene matches. The CDR3 spans 15 residues. Remarks on this clone: What it recognizes is unknown.

The gene calls are TRBV19 and TRBJ2-7, with 9 bases that match TRBD2. Sequences were obtained from PBMCs. The sequence was obtained from a man aged 50 to 59 in good health and CMV-seropositive. The DNA of the CDR3 is TGTGCCAGTAGCTCGCTAGCGGGGCACTCCTACGAGCAGTACTTC. Its translation: CASSSLAGHSYEQYF.